This T cell receptor (beta chain) is drawn from a study of cytomegalovirus exposure and HLA in healthy donors. About the study: Earlier sequencing of around 190 million T cells yielded roughly 120 million unique TCR beta sequences. Study-level points and caveats: A later examination showed that TCR association rates differed by HLA locus, with DRB1 most and HLA-C fewest. In a later analysis, TCR beta V- and J-gene trimming showed a link to a missense DCLRE1C variant.

V lost 6 bases and J lost 6; bases outside the gene matches: 10. CDR1 and CDR2 from the germline V gene are MDHEN and SYDVKM. The CDR3 length is 15 residues. This clone was recorded only once. Its target is unknown. The PCR contained 60 Vbeta and 13 Jbeta primers. Assay: immunoSEQ multiplex PCR; the TCRdb copy retains only in-frame clones and omits some. The sample shows tens of thousands of clones, around 78% of them seen only once. The chain employs TRBV28 and TRBJ1-5; 8 nucleotides match TRBD1. The sequencing input was PBMCs. The source of this sequence is a man in his fifties or sixties in good health and CMV-seronegative. The CDR3 DNA follows: TGTGCCAGCAGGGAAGCGACAGGGGATAGTCAGCCCCAGCATTTT. Translation: CASREATGDSQPQHF.